The entry that follows covers one T cell receptor (beta chain) sequence. This sample is part of a study of T cell responses to AZD1222 COVID-19 vaccine. Profiled with immunoSEQ multiplex PCR; TCRdb holds only in-frame clones, not every one. The sample gives roughly 120,000 clones, approximately 89% of which show up once; almost 4.5% is in the top ten. The TCR was taken from an adult who received the AZD1222 COVID-19 vaccine. Source: peripheral blood, taken 28 days after the second AZD1222 dose.

DNA for the CDR3: TGCGCCAGCAGCTTGGATAATAGCGGGGGACGAAACAATGAGCAGTTCTTC. Its protein is CASSLDNSGGRNNEQFF. V gene TRBV5-1 combines with J gene TRBJ2-1; TRBD2 aligns across 9 bases. Losses at the gene ends were 0 bases for V and 5 bases for J; bases not matched to a gene: 9. The CDR3 spans 17 residues. CDR1 SGHRS and CDR2 YFSETQ come from the germline V gene.